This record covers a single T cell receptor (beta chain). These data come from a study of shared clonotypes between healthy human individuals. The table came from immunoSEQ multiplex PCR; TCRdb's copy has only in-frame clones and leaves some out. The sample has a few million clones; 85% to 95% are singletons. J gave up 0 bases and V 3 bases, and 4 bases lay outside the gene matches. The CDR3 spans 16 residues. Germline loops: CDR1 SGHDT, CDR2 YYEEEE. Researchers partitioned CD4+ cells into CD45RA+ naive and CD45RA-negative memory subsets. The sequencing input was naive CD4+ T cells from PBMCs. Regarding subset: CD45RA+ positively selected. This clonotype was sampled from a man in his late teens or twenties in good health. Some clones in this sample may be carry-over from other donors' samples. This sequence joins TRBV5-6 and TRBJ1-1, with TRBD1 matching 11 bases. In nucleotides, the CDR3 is TGTGCCAGCAGCTGGGGACAGGGGGGCCTGAACACTGAAGCTTTCTTT. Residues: CASSWGQGGLNTEAFF.